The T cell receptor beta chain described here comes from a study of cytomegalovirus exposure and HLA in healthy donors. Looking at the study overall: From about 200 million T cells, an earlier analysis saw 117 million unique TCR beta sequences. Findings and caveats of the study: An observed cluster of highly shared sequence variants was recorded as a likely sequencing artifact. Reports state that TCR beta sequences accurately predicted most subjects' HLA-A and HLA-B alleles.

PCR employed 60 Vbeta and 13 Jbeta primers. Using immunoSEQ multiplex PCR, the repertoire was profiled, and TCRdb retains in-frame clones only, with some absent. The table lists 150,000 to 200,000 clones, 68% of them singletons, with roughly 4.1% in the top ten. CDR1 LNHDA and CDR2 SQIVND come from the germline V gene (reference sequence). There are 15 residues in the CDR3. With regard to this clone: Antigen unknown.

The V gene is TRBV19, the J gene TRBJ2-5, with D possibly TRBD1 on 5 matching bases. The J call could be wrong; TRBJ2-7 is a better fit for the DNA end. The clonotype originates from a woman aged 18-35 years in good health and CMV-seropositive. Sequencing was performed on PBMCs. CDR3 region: CASSHQGGIFYEQYF. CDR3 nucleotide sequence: TGTGCCAGTAGTCACCAGGGTGGAATTTTTTACGAGCAGTACTTC.